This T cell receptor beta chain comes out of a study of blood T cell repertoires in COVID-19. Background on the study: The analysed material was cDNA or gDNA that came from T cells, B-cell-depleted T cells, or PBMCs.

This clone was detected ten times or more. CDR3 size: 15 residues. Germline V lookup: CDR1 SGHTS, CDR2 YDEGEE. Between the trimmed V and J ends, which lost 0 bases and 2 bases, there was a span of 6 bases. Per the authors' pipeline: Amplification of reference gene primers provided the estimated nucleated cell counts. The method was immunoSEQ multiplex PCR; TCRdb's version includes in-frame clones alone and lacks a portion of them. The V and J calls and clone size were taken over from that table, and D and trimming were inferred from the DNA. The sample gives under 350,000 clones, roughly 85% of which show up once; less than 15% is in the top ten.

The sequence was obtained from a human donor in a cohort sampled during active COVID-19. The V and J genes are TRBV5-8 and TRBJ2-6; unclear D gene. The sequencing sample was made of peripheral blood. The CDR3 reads CASSLGEAGANVLTF. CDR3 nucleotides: TGTGCCAGCAGCTTGGGAGAGGCTGGGGCCAACGTCCTGACTTTC. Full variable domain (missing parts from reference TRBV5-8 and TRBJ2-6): EAGVTQSPTHLIKTRGQQATLRCSPISGHTSVYWYQQALGLGLQFLLWYDEGEERNRGNFPPRFSGRQFPNYSSELNVNALELEDSALYLCASSLGEAGANVLTFGAGSRLTVL.